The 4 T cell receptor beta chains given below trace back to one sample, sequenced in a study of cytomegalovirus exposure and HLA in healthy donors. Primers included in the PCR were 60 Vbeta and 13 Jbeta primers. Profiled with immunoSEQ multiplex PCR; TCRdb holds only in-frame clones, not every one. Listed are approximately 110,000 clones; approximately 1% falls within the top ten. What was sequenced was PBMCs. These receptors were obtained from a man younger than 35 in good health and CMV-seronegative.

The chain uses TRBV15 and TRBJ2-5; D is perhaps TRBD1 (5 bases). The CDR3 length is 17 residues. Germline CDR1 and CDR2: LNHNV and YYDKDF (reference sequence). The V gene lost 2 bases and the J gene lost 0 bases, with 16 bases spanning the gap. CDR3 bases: TGTGCCACCAGCAGAAGACAGCACCGAAGTAACCAAGAGACCCAGTACTTC. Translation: CATSRRQHRSNQETQYF.

The CDR3, as DNA: TGTGCCAGTAGTACACAGGCAACCATATATTTT. Protein product: CASSTQATIYF. The rearrangement uses TRBV19 and TRBJ1-3; D perhaps matches TRBD1 (5 bases). The CDR3 is made up of 11 amino acids. The ends were cut back, 4 bases at V and 10 bases at J, with 8 bases in the middle. Per the germline V gene, CDR1 is LNHDA and CDR2 is SQIVND (reference sequence).

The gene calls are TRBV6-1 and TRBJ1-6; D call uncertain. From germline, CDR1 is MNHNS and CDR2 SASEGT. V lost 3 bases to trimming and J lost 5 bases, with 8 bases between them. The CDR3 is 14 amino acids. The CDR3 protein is CASSDKADNSPLHF. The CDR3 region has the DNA TGTGCCAGCAGTGATAAGGCGGATAATTCACCCCTCCACTTT.

CDR3 coding DNA: TGTGCCAGTAGTATTCCGACAGGGGGCGGGGGAGAGACCCAGTACTTC. The encoded protein is CASSIPTGGGGETQYF. The chain has TRBV19 and TRBJ2-5; 10 bases align to TRBD1. Trimming took 3 bases from V and 4 from J; bases not matched to a gene: 8. CDR1 is LNHDA, CDR2 SQIVND, per germline (reference sequence). The CDR3 runs to 16 residues.